This T cell receptor (beta chain) originates from a study of synovial regulatory T cells in juvenile arthritis. Generated by immunoSEQ multiplex PCR, the TCRdb table keeps only in-frame clones and is missing some. This sample's table has about 10,000 clones. In terms of frequency, this clone is medium-sized. Its antigen is not identified. Study observations and caveats: Largely private between patients, iaTreg TCR repertoires showed partial overlap with synovial Teff and blood CPL repertoires.

Germline V gene sequence: CDR1 SGHDN, CDR2 FVKESK. The CDR3 consists of 14 residues. No DNA is listed. V usage is TRBV14 and J usage is TRBJ1-3. Sequences were obtained from Treg cells from blood. The subset: remaining (HLA-DR-negative) circulating blood Treg cells. The TCR comes from a donor under 30 with juvenile idiopathic arthritis. Here the CDR3 reads CASRPGSSGNTIYF.